The 24 T cell receptor beta chains listed next were all sequenced from one sample in a study of cytomegalovirus exposure and HLA in healthy donors. Vbeta (60) and Jbeta (13) primers were used in the PCR. Sequencing was performed with immunoSEQ multiplex PCR; in TCRdb, only in-frame clones are kept and a portion is missing. The sample holds about 130,000 clones, 60% to 80% seen once. Input material: PBMCs. The source is a woman in her forties or fifties in good health and CMV-seronegative.

The chain carries TRBV5-4 and TRBJ2-1, with 7 nucleotides matching TRBD2. This CDR3 comprises 15 residues. V gave up 2 bases and J gave up 3 bases; unmatched junction bases: 5. Germline CDR1 SGHNT, CDR2 YYREEE (reference sequence). The DNA of the CDR3 is TGTGCCAGCAGCTTTACTAGCGCAAACTACAATGAGCAGTTCTTC. Translation: CASSFTSANYNEQFF.

This clone has only a few counts. The J gene is TRBJ2-7, the V gene TRBV6-7, with 10 bases fitting TRBD1. TRBV6-7 is given ORF status, its function remaining uncertain. The junction had 11 bases not matched to a gene; V was cut back by 0 bases and J by 6 bases. This CDR3 region has 17 residues. CDR3 nucleotide sequence: TGTGCCAGCAGTTACTCGAAAGTTTGGGACAGGGGCGTCGAGCAGTACTTC. Its translation: CASSYSKVWDRGVEQYF.

The rearrangement joins TRBV19 to TRBJ2-2, with D tentatively TRBD2 (6 bases). The CDR3 spans 14 residues. The V gene lost 6 bases and the J gene lost 1 base, with 9 bases spanning the gap. Germline V gives CDR1 LNHDA, CDR2 SQIVND (reference sequence). The CDR3 sequence is CASSEGGNTGELFF. The DNA of the CDR3 is TGTGCCAGTAGCGAGGGAGGGAACACCGGGGAGCTGTTTTTT.

V usage is TRBV5-1 and J usage is TRBJ1-5, with 8 bases that match TRBD1. V lost 7 bases and J lost 5; bases outside the gene matches: 5. CDR3 size: 13 residues. Germline CDR1 is SGHRS and CDR2 is YFSETQ. CDR3 sequence: CASAQGGDQPQHF. CDR3 nucleotide sequence: TGCGCCAGCGCACAGGGGGGAGATCAGCCCCAGCATTTT.

This chain joins TRBV7-2 and TRBJ2-1, with D tentatively TRBD2 (7 bases). The CDR3 spans 15 residues. Trimming stripped 7 bases from V and 4 bases from J, with 17 bases between. CDR1 and CDR2 from the germline V gene are SGHTA and FQGNSA. CDR3 bases: TGTGCCAGCAATCCCGGGGGAGGGGGTTACAATGAGCAGTTCTTC. This encodes CASNPGGGGYNEQFF.

The chain links TRBV21-1 to TRBJ1-2; TRBD1, as called in the table, went unchecked against the DNA. TRBV21-1 is listed as a pseudogene. CDR3 length: 14 amino acids. CDR3 sequence: CASTTDRVMYGYTF. In DNA form, the CDR3 reads TGTGCCAGCACCACCGACAGAGTGATGTATGGCTACACCTTC.

The chain links TRBV19 to TRBJ2-1, with 10 positions matching TRBD2. CDR3 length equals 13 residues. Germline CDR1 LNHDA, CDR2 SQIVND (reference sequence). V shed 7 bases, J shed 8 bases, and the junction held 5 bases outside the gene matches. CDR3 DNA: TGTGCCAGTAAGCGGACTAGCGGCGATGAGCAGTTCTTC. Translated, it gives CASKRTSGDEQFF.

This clone was seen only a few times. The CDR3 protein is CASEEAGDNEQFF. The CDR3 coding sequence is TGTGCCAGCGAGGAAGCGGGGGACAATGAGCAGTTCTTC. This rearrangement joins TRBV2 to TRBJ2-1; 8 nucleotides match TRBD2. Trimming cost V 8 bases and J 5 bases; bases outside gene matches: 5. Germline lookup yields CDR1 SNHLY and CDR2 FYNNEI. CDR3 length: 13 amino acids.

V gene TRBV2 combines with J gene TRBJ1-4, with 8 bases fitting TRBD1. Germline lookup yields CDR1 SNHLY and CDR2 FYNNEI. The CDR3 is 13 amino acids. The V and J ends lost 8 bases and 7 bases, in that order; junction bases with no gene match: 6. The CDR3 DNA follows: TGTGCCAGCTCAGGGGGCGCTTTTGAAAAACTGTTTTTT. Translated: CASSGGAFEKLFF. Supplemented by reference TRBV2 and TRBJ1-4, the full variable domain reads EPEVTQTPSHQVTQMGQEVILRCVPISNHLYFYWYRQILGQKVEFLVSFYNNEISEKSEIFDDQFSVERPDGSNFTLKIRSTKLEDSAMYFCASSGGAFEKLFFGSGTQLSVL.

The chain couples TRBV28 to TRBJ2-5; possibly TRBD2 for D (6 bases). V was trimmed by 7 bases and J by 5 bases, leaving 8 bases between them. The germline V gene has CDR1 MDHEN and CDR2 SYDVKM. The CDR3 extends over 11 amino acids. The CDR3 is CASTLAETQYF. In DNA form, the CDR3 reads TGTGCCAGCACACTAGCTGAGACCCAGTACTTC.

This clone showed up just a few times. The V gene is TRBV7-8, the J gene TRBJ2-7, with D unclear. Per germline, CDR1 SGHVS and CDR2 FQNEAQ. The CDR3 consists of 14 residues. Trimming left V 2 bases short and J 2 bases short, with 10 bases between. CDR3 in amino acids: CASSLSGWAYEQYF. The CDR3 coding sequence is TGTGCCAGCAGCTTATCCGGGTGGGCCTACGAGCAGTACTTC. Filled out from reference TRBV7-8 and TRBJ2-7, the complete variable domain reads GAGVSQSPRYKVAKRGQDVALRCDPISGHVSLFWYQQALGQGPEFLTYFQNEAQLDKSGLPSDRFFAERPEGSVSTLKIQRTQQEDSAVYLCASSLSGWAYEQYFGPGTRLTVT.

The V and J genes are TRBV28 and TRBJ2-3; 7 bases are shared with TRBD2. The V segment lost 6 bases and the J segment 3 bases; nucleotides outside the gene matches: 9. The CDR3 is 15 residues long. Germline V gene lookup returns CDR1 MDHEN and CDR2 SYDVKM. The CDR3 DNA is TGTGCCAGCAGCGAGTGGCGGGAGAGAACAGATACGCAGTATTTT. Its translation: CASSEWRERTDTQYF.

This clone was recorded only once. The genes are TRBV29-1 and TRBJ1-2; the D gene is possibly TRBD1 (5 bases). This CDR3 comprises 13 residues. V lost 0 bases and J lost 8, with 13 bases in between. Per the germline V gene, CDR1 is SQVTM and CDR2 is ANQGSEA. The CDR3 nucleotides are TGCAGCGTTGAAGATCCACAGGTTGAGGGCTACACCTTC. This translates into CSVEDPQVEGYTF.

This chain joins TRBV4-1 and TRBJ1-1; 9 positions match TRBD1. With V trimmed by 4 bases and J by 6 bases, 12 bases remained unmatched. From germline, CDR1 is MGHRA and CDR2 YSYEKL. CDR3 length: 16 residues. The CDR3 nucleotides are TGCGCCAGCAGCCTCGGCCTCCGGGACAGGGACCCTGAAGCTTTCTTT. Translating it yields CASSLGLRDRDPEAFF.

This chain connects TRBV9 to TRBJ1-2; 7 bases fit TRBD1. Germline CDR1 SGDLS, CDR2 YYNGEE. V shed 4 bases, J shed 2 bases, and the junction held 14 bases outside the gene matches. This CDR3 spans 17 amino acids. CDR3 nucleotides: TGTGCCAGCAGCTCCGGGTGGGCAGGGGGGACAAACTATGGCTACACCTTC. It is translated as CASSSGWAGGTNYGYTF.

The chain couples TRBV28 to TRBJ2-1; perhaps TRBD2 as D (6 bases). The CDR3 consists of 14 residues. Germline V gives CDR1 MDHEN, CDR2 SYDVKM. The ends were cut back, 3 bases at V and 9 bases at J, with 15 bases in the middle. The CDR3 reads CASSLTGTGVEQFF. The DNA for the CDR3 is TGTGCCAGCAGTTTGACCGGGACTGGCGTTGAGCAGTTCTTC. Supplemented by reference TRBV28 and TRBJ2-1, the full variable domain reads DVKVTQSSRYLVKRTGEKVFLECVQDMDHENMFWYRQDPGLGLRLIYFSYDVKMKEKGDIPEGYSVSREKKERFSLILESASTNQTSMYLCASSLTGTGVEQFFGPGTRLTVL.

J is TRBJ2-1 and V is TRBV5-1; 7 bases line up with TRBD2. Germline V gene lookup returns CDR1 SGHRS and CDR2 YFSETQ. The CDR3 has 16 amino acids. V trimming: 4 bases; J trimming: 0 bases; junction bases outside the gene matches: 7. For the CDR3, the DNA is TGCGCCAGCAGCCGGACCCCTAGCGGCTCCTACAATGAGCAGTTCTTC. It specifies CASSRTPSGSYNEQFF.

J is TRBJ1-1 and V is TRBV9; D is unclear. Germline V lookup: CDR1 SGDLS, CDR2 YYNGEE. Trimming stripped 0 bases from V and 2 bases from J, with 5 bases between. The CDR3 is 13 residues long. As DNA, the CDR3 is TGTGCCAGCAGCGTAGACAGCAACACTGAAGCTTTCTTT. This translates into CASSVDSNTEAFF.

The chain uses TRBV6-4 and TRBJ1-3; TRBD1 agrees at 10 bases. Looked up from germline, CDR1 is MRHNA and CDR2 is SNTAGT. The CDR3 extends over 19 amino acids. Germline trimming cut 0 bases from V and 1 base from J; bases unmatched to any gene: 9. The CDR3 coding sequence is TGTGCCAGCAGTGACTCGAGGGGACGGACAGGGGGGTCTGGAAACACCATATATTTT. Translation gives CASSDSRGRTGGSGNTIYF.

The J gene is TRBJ2-3, the V gene TRBV28; TRBD2 agrees at 7 bases. CDR1 MDHEN and CDR2 SYDVKM come from the germline V gene. This CDR3 has 14 amino acids. Unmatched junction bases numbered 7, after V lost 5 bases and J lost 5 bases. The CDR3 nucleotides read TGTGCCAGCAGTATTGCGGGAGATAGAGATACGCAGTATTTT. Residues: CASSIAGDRDTQYF.

The chain is built from TRBV19 and TRBJ2-6; a weak D match, TRBD2 (6 bases). This CDR3 has 15 amino acids. CDR1 LNHDA and CDR2 SQIVND come from the germline V gene (reference sequence). Trimming shortened V by 3 bases and J by 2 bases, and 8 bases separated the two germline ends. In DNA form, the CDR3 reads TGTGCCAGTAGTATGTGGGGGGCTGGGGCCAACGTCCTGACTTTC. As protein: CASSMWGAGANVLTF.

This CDR3 reads CAGARQAGNTIYF. The CDR3 DNA sequence: TGTGCCGGGGCGCGGCAGGCTGGAAACACCATATATTTT. This rearrangement joins TRBV7-9 to TRBJ1-3, with D perhaps TRBD1 (5 bases). The CDR3 runs 13 residues. CDR1 and CDR2 from the germline V gene are SEHNR and FQNEAQ (reference sequence). V lost 11 bases and J lost 2, with 13 bases in between.

This chain uses TRBV28 with TRBJ1-3, with D unclear. Germline V gene sequence: CDR1 MDHEN, CDR2 SYDVKM. Trimming cost V 8 bases and J 0 bases, with 14 bases left between them. This CDR3 is built from 15 residues. CDR3 sequence: CASVPGIFSGNTIYF. CDR3 nucleotides: TGTGCCAGCGTTCCTGGCATCTTCTCTGGAAACACCATATATTTT.

This rearrangement joins TRBV28 to TRBJ1-5; D might be TRBD1 (5 bases). This CDR3 comprises 14 residues. Germline CDR1 reads MDHEN; CDR2 reads SYDVKM. With 7 bases removed from V and 3 bases from J, the gap between germline ends came to 13 bases. The CDR3 nucleotides read TGTGCCAGCAAGGTGGGGACTTACAATCAGCCCCAGCATTTT. This encodes CASKVGTYNQPQHF.